This TCR beta chain was obtained from a study of cytomegalovirus exposure and HLA in healthy donors. Study-wide results and caveats: About 90% or about 30% of the time was how often most TCR beta V segments were productive, according to an earlier analysis. Likely technical artifact: a cluster of highly shared sequence variants.

60 Vbeta and 13 Jbeta primers were used in PCR. Assay used: immunoSEQ multiplex PCR; TCRdb lists only in-frame clones, some missing. Of some 120,000 clones listed, more than 80% are singletons. To note about this clone: Its antigen remains unknown.

Germline V gene sequence: CDR1 MGHRA, CDR2 YSYEKL. This CDR3 region has 12 residues. Deletions cut 2 bases from V and 6 bases from J, with 5 bases between. This chain connects TRBV4-1 to TRBJ2-1; D uncertain. The receptor was derived from a man in his thirties or forties in good health and CMV-seronegative. Sequencing used PBMCs. The CDR3 DNA sequence: TGCGCCAGCAGCCAAATCGGCAATGAGCAGTTCTTC. It specifies CASSQIGNEQFF.